This TCR beta chain was obtained from a study of blood T cell repertoires in COVID-19. About the study: T cells, B-cell-depleted T cells, or PBMCs provided the cDNA or gDNA that served as material.

Assay used: immunoSEQ multiplex PCR; TCRdb lists only in-frame clones, some missing. The profile covers 250,000 to 350,000 clones, with approximately 86% appearing a single time and 2% to 2.5% taken by the ten largest. CDR1 is MNHEY, CDR2 SVGEGT, per germline. This CDR3 is 17 amino acids long. V trimming: 0 bases; J trimming: 1 base; junction bases outside the gene matches: 8. The chain is built from TRBV6-2 or TRBV6-3 and TRBJ1-1, with TRBD1 matching over 7 bases. Sequenced material: peripheral blood. The receptor comes from a woman in her fifties or sixties who had recovered from COVID-19. The CDR3 DNA sequence: TGTGCCAGCAGTTACTCGGGGCTCCGGGACAGGAACACTGAAGCTTTCTTT. This translates into CASSYSGLRDRNTEAFF.